Sequencing of this TCR beta chain was carried out in a study of blood T cell repertoires in COVID-19. Looking at the study overall: T cells, B-cell-depleted T cells, or PBMCs supplied cDNA or gDNA.

V gave up 0 bases and J gave up 1 base, with 8 bases separating them. From germline, CDR1 is SQVTM and CDR2 ANQGSEA. This CDR3 contains 14 residues. The assay was immunoSEQ multiplex PCR, and TCRdb's table has in-frame clones only and misses some. The sample has 150,000 to 200,000 clones, under 85% seen once; the top ten hold over 9.5%. In assigning cohorts, the study relied on participant-reported clinical history. Recovered participants had two consecutive negative NP/OP PCR tests, healthcare professional clearance, or symptom resolution. The receptor was derived from a man aged 45-65 years who had recovered from COVID-19. The sequencing sample was made of PBMCs or T cells enriched from blood (not recorded which). The chain is built from TRBV29-1 and TRBJ2-3, with a possible D match to TRBD2 (5 bases). DNA for the CDR3: TGCAGCGTTGAAGATCGGGAACGCACAGATACGCAGTATTTT. It yields the protein CSVEDRERTDTQYF.